This entry is about one T cell receptor (beta chain). The antigen remains unidentified. Profiling relied on immunoSEQ multiplex PCR, and the TCRdb table lists in-frame clones only, not all of them. The sample consists of 550,000 to 700,000 clones, 73% of them appearing once. V shed 7 bases and J shed 3 bases, with 10 bases lying between them. Germline CDR1 SQVTM, CDR2 ANQGSEA. The CDR3 has 12 residues. The sample belongs to a study of shared clonotypes between healthy human individuals. Study-wide results and limits: It was observed that 5% to 6.5% of naive CD4 clonotypes were shared across several donors.

The rearrangement links TRBV29-1 to TRBJ2-1, with D uncertain. Sequencing input: memory CD4+ T cells sorted from blood. Subset here: CD45RA-negative fraction. This receptor was taken from a woman aged 30 to 39 in good health. CDR3: CSGQENYNEQFF. CDR3 sequence (DNA): TGCAGCGGTCAGGAAAACTACAATGAGCAGTTCTTC.